This is a list of T cell receptor beta chains from one sample in a study of blood T cell repertoires in COVID-19. Assay: immunoSEQ multiplex PCR; the TCRdb copy retains only in-frame clones and omits some. This table has approximately 210,000 clones, around 86% appearing once. Sequenced material: PBMCs or T cells enriched from blood (not recorded which). All receptors derive from a woman in her fifties or sixties with acute COVID-19. Both conserved end residues are part of each CDR3. Each record gives: clone size, D gene, V gene, J gene, CDR3 protein, CDR3 DNA. A D gene is named only where the DNA matches it firmly. Expanded clones get a size class; other rows say once, few or many, or leave the size out.

NA	TRBD2	TRBV7-2	TRBJ2-2	CASSFSGGRTGELFF	TGTGCCAGCAGCTTTAGCGGGGGCCGTACCGGGGAGCTGTTTTTT
NA	NA	TRBV6-5	TRBJ2-5	CASSYGASDQETQYF	TGTGCCAGCAGTTACGGCGCTAGCGACCAAGAGACCCAGTACTTC
NA	TRBD2	TRBV18	TRBJ2-3	CASSGLDVADTQYF	TGTGCCAGCTCGGGACTAGATGTGGCAGATACGCAGTATTTT
NA	NA	TRBV7-2	TRBJ2-1	CASSQFPFGEQFF	TGTGCCAGCAGCCAATTTCCATTCGGTGAGCAGTTCTTC
NA	NA	TRBV7-2	TRBJ1-1	CASSLRQSLDTEAFF	TGTGCCAGCAGCTTAAGACAGAGCCTGGACACTGAAGCTTTCTTT
NA	NA	TRBV6-2/TRBV6-3	TRBJ2-3	CASSPAAADTQYF	TGTGCCAGCAGTCCGGCGGCGGCTGATACGCAGTATTTT
NA	TRBD1	TRBV7-9	TRBJ2-7	CASSSPPGQYYEQYF	TGTGCCAGCAGCTCACCCCCGGGACAGTATTACGAGCAGTACTTC
once	TRBD2	TRBV27	TRBJ2-5	CASNTGGLAGNQETQYF	TGTGCCAGCAATACAGGGGGACTAGCGGGGAACCAAGAGACCCAGTACTTC
NA	TRBD1	TRBV18	TRBJ2-3	CASSSDRVADTQYF	TGTGCCAGCTCATCCGACAGGGTTGCAGATACGCAGTATTTT
NA	TRBD2	TRBV19	TRBJ2-2	CASSRGTSGDITGELFF	TGTGCCAGTAGTAGGGGGACTAGCGGGGATATCACCGGGGAGCTGTTTTTT
few	NA	TRBV7-9	TRBJ2-5	CASSQWTGFGTSQETQYF	TGTGCCAGCAGCCAATGGACCGGATTCGGCACTAGCCAAGAGACCCAGTACTTC
NA	TRBD2	TRBV24-1	TRBJ2-1	CATSDTAGTSPYNEQFF	TGTGCCACCAGTGATACTGCGGGGACTAGCCCCTACAATGAGCAGTTCTTC
NA	NA	TRBV12-3/TRBV12-4	TRBJ1-5	CASRMAGSQPQHF	TGTGCCAGCAGGATGGCAGGGTCACAGCCCCAGCATTTT
NA	TRBD2	TRBV5-4	TRBJ2-3	CASSGGGSGATDTQYF	TGTGCCAGCAGCGGGGGAGGTAGCGGGGCCACAGATACGCAGTATTTT
NA	NA	TRBV2	TRBJ1-1	CASARDSNTEAFF	TGTGCCAGCGCCCGCGATTCGAACACTGAAGCTTTCTTT
few	NA	TRBV2	TRBJ1-6	CASSESGFFYSPLHF	TGTGCCAGCAGTGAATCGGGGTTCTTTTACTCACCCCTCCACTTT
few	NA	TRBV19	TRBJ1-2	CASSPSGSYGYTF	TGTGCCAGTAGTCCCTCGGGGAGCTATGGCTACACCTTC